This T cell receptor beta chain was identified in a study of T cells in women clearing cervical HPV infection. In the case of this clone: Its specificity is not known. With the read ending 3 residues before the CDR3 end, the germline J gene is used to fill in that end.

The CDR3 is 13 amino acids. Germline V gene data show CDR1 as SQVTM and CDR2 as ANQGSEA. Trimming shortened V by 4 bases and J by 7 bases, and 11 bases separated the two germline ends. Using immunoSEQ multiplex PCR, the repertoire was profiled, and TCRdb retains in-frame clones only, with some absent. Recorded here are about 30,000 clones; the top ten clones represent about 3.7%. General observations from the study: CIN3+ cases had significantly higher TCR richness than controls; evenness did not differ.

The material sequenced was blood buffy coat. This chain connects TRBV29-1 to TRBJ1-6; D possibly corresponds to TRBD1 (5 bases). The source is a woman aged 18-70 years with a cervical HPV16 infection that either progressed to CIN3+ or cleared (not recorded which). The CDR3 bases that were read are TGCAGCGTTGGAGCGGGGGGAAATTCACCC. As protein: CSVGAGGNSP. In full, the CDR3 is CSVGAGGNSPLHF.